The 10 T cell receptor beta chains given below trace back to one sample, sequenced in a study of blood T cell repertoires in COVID-19. Sequencing was performed with immunoSEQ multiplex PCR; in TCRdb, only in-frame clones are kept and a portion is missing. Of over 85,000 clones listed, more than 70% were seen once; the top ten hold roughly 3.3%. The material sequenced was peripheral blood. Receptors were obtained from a woman between 50 and 59 years old with acute or convalescent COVID-19.

This chain joins TRBV11-3 and TRBJ2-3; the D gene is possibly TRBD2 (5 bases). Trimming removed 5 bases at V and 6 bases at J, with 15 bases between. Germline CDR1 SGHNT, CDR2 YENEEA. The CDR3 is 14 amino acids. The CDR3, as DNA: TGTGCCAGCAGCCCCCCGGCCCCGGGGGATACGCAGTATTTT. It encodes CASSPPAPGDTQYF.

In its sample, this clone was seen many times. The V gene is TRBV14, the J gene TRBJ1-4, with a weak D call TRBD1 (5 bases). Trimming stripped 3 bases from V and 0 bases from J, with 17 bases between. Germline V lookup: CDR1 SGHDN, CDR2 FVKESK. The length of the CDR3 is 18 residues. CDR3 DNA sequence: TGTGCCAGCAGCCATCAAGGGTTGGGGGGAGCAACTAATGAAAAACTGTTTTTT. This sequence encodes CASSHQGLGGATNEKLFF.

The genes are TRBV5-5 and TRBJ2-5; D is perhaps TRBD1 (5 bases). The CDR3 length is 15 residues. Germline-derived CDR1 and CDR2 are SGHKS and YYEKEE (reference sequence). V was shortened by 2 bases and J by 9 bases, with 20 bases between the two germline ends. CDR3 coding DNA: TGTGCCAGCAGCTTTCTGGACACCACCCCCATGGCCCAGTACTTC. Translation: CASSFLDTTPMAQYF.

This clone came up a few times. The V call is TRBV5-4, the J call TRBJ2-1, with 7 nucleotides matching TRBD1. From germline, CDR1 is SGHNT and CDR2 YYREEE (reference sequence). The CDR3 is 13 residues long. With 4 bases clipped from V and 7 bases from J, the junction kept 5 bases outside the gene matches. The CDR3 loop is CASSRDSSNEQFF. CDR3 nucleotide sequence: TGTGCCAGCAGCCGGGACAGTTCAAATGAGCAGTTCTTC.

V and J are TRBV3-1 (or the pseudogene TRBV3-2) and TRBJ2-7; possibly TRBD2 for D (5 bases). Per germline, CDR1 LGHDT and CDR2 YNNKEL (reference sequence). CDR3 length: 16 residues. Between the trimmed V and J ends, which lost 0 bases and 0 bases, there was a span of 12 bases. As DNA, the CDR3 is TGTGCCAGCAGCCAAGATCTCGCGGGTTACTCCTACGAGCAGTACTTC. This codes for CASSQDLAGYSYEQYF.

This CDR3 is CASMGGPDYEQYF. In DNA, the CDR3 is TGTGCCAGCATGGGGGGACCTGACTACGAGCAGTACTTC. V and J are TRBV28 and TRBJ2-7, with D perhaps matching TRBD2 (6 bases). Germline CDR1 and CDR2: MDHEN and SYDVKM. Trimming removed 7 bases from V and 3 bases from J, with 13 bases in between. The CDR3 length is 13 residues.

The chain uses TRBV27 and TRBJ2-1, with 7 nucleotides matching TRBD2. Germline-derived CDR1 and CDR2 are MNHEY and SMNVEV (reference sequence). This CDR3 is 19 amino acids long. With 1 base clipped from V and 3 bases from J, the junction kept 15 bases outside the gene matches. The DNA for the CDR3 is TGTGCCAGCAGTTTATATGTTGGGGTCTGGCGGGAGAACTACAATGAGCAGTTCTTC. Encoded protein: CASSLYVGVWRENYNEQFF.

The V and J genes are TRBV24-1 and TRBJ1-4; no clear D. The CDR3 length is 15 residues. The germline gives CDR1 KGHDR, CDR2 SFDVKD. The V end was cut by 7 bases, the J end by 6 bases, with 17 bases between. This CDR3 reads CATRRGPAHYEKLFF. The CDR3 DNA reads TGTGCCACCAGACGAGGGCCCGCACACTATGAAAAACTGTTTTTT.

The chain recombines TRBV5-1 with TRBJ2-1, with D maybe TRBD1 (6 bases). Germline V lookup: CDR1 SGHRS, CDR2 YFSETQ. Trimming shortened V by 0 bases and J by 0 bases, and 10 bases separated the two germline ends. The CDR3 runs to 16 residues. CDR3 residues: CASSLAGDTSYNEQFF. In DNA form, the CDR3 reads TGCGCCAGCAGCTTGGCTGGGGACACCTCCTACAATGAGCAGTTCTTC.

This clone was recorded only once. CDR3: CASSRGTGGRNEQYF. The CDR3 nucleotides read TGTGCCAGCAGCCGAGGGACAGGGGGCAGGAACGAGCAGTACTTC. The chain combines TRBV28 with TRBJ2-7; 12 bases line up with TRBD1. From germline, CDR1 is MDHEN and CDR2 SYDVKM. The CDR3 is made up of 15 amino acids. V dropped 6 bases and J dropped 5; count of bases not matched to a gene: 8.